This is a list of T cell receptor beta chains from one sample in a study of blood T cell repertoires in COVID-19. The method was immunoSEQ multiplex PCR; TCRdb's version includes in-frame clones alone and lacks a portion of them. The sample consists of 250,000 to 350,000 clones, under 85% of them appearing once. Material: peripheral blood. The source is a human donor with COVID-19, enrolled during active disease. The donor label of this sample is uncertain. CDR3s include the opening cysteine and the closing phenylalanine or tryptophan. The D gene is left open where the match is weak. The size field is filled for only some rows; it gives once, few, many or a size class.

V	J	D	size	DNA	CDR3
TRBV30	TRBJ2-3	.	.	TGTGCCTGGAGTCGACAGGCTGTGGGCACAGATACGCAGTATTTT	CAWSRQAVGTDTQYF
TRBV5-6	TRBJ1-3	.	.	TGTGCCAGCAGCTTCCTATCCTCTGGAAACACCATATATTTT	CASSFLSSGNTIYF
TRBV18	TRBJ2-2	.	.	TGTGCCAGCTCACCCTTAAGTCTACACACCGGGGAGCTGTTTTTT	CASSPLSLHTGELFF
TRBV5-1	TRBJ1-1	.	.	TGCGCCAGCAGCTTGTGGGGGGAAATGAACACTGAAGCTTTCTTT	CASSLWGEMNTEAFF
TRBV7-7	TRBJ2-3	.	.	TGTGCTAGCAGCTTAGCATTAGCTACAGATACGCAGTATTTT	CASSLALATDTQYF
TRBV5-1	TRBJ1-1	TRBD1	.	TGCGCCAGCAGCGGGGGACAGGGGAACACTGAAGCTTTCTTT	CASSGGQGNTEAFF
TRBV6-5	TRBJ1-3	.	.	TGTGCCAGCAGGCCCACAGGGTACTCTGGAAACACCATATATTTT	CASRPTGYSGNTIYF
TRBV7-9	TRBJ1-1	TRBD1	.	TGTGCCAGCAGCTTCCTCGTCAGGGGGACTGAAGCTTTCTTT	CASSFLVRGTEAFF
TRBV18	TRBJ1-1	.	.	TGTGCCAGCTCACCGACAGTTAGCACTGAAGCTTTCTTT	CASSPTVSTEAFF
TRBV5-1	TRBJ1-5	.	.	TGCGCCAGCAGCCTTGCCGGACATAGCAATCAGCCCCAGCATTTT	CASSLAGHSNQPQHF
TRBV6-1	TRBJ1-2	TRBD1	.	TGTGCCAGCAGTGAAGCATGGGACAGGAACTATGGCTACACCTTC	CASSEAWDRNYGYTF
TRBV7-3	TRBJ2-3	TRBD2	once	TGTGCCAGCAGCTTATACAGCGGGAGGGCTGCAGATACGCAGTATTTT	CASSLYSGRAADTQYF
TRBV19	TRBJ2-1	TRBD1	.	TGTGCCAGTAGTGCCGAGACAGGGGGCTATAACAATGAGCAGTTCTTC	CASSAETGGYNNEQFF